Presented here are 22 T cell receptor beta chains from one specimen sequenced in a study of T cells in Graves' hyperthyroidism and ophthalmopathy. Amplification of TCR beta CDR3 regions was performed using RNA transcripts as template. TCR CDR3 regions were first amplified by RT-PCR with HTBI primers. TCRdb fed the multiplex PCR reads into MiXCR, producing one record per CDR3 protein. The repertoire includes about half a million distinct CDR3 sequences, less than 25% of them detected once, and about 26% sits in the top ten. The sample taken for sequencing was blood. The source of these receptors is a man younger than 30 with Graves' hyperthyroidism.

In its sample, this clonotype was seen a few times. This sequence joins TRBV14 and TRBJ2-2, with no clear D. V shed 1 base and J shed 2 bases, with 5 bases lying between them. CDR1 and CDR2 from the germline V gene are SGHDN and FVKESK. The CDR3 length is 14 residues. The CDR3 sequence is CASSQALNTGELFF. The CDR3 DNA follows: TGTGCCAGCAGCCAAGCCTTAAACACCGGGGAGCTGTTTTTT.

This clonotype turned up a few times. The chain uses TRBV3-1 and TRBJ2-7; 10 bases are a match to TRBD2. V was pared by 3 bases and J by 2 bases, with 4 bases of the junction left unmatched. This CDR3 has 15 amino acids. The germline V gene has CDR1 LGHDT and CDR2 YNNKEL (reference sequence). The CDR3 loop is CASSQPSGGAYEQYF. The DNA of the CDR3 is TGTGCCAGCAGCCAGCCGAGCGGGGGGGCCTACGAGCAGTACTTC.

As regards this clonotype: The conserved phenylalanine or tryptophan normally closing the CDR3 is absent here, so this likely arose from a read error. The rearrangement links TRBV12-3 or TRBV12-4 to TRBJ1-5, with D perhaps matching TRBD1 (5 bases). The CDR3 covers 14 residues. Trimming pared 6 bases from V and 1 base from J, leaving 10 bases between. This CDR3 is CASRRTGSNQPQHL. CDR3 DNA sequence: TGTGCCAGCAGACGTACAGGAAGCAATCAGCCCCAGCATTTG.

There are many counts of this clonotype. The chain is built from TRBV6-1 and TRBJ2-5, with D possibly being TRBD1 (6 bases). Trimming took off 1 base at V and 4 bases at J, with 7 bases between the two ends. This CDR3 contains 13 residues. Germline lookup yields CDR1 MNHNS and CDR2 SASEGT. For the CDR3, the DNA is TGTGCCAGCAGTGAAGTCAGGGGAGAGACCCAGTACTTC. Its protein is CASSEVRGETQYF.

In this sample, this clonotype turned up a few times. The chain joins TRBV19 to TRBJ2-5; weak D call: TRBD1 (5 bases). Germline-derived CDR1 and CDR2 are LNHDA and SQIVND (reference sequence). The CDR3 totals 15 residues. V lost 7 bases and J 0 bases, leaving 15 bases between the germline ends. CDR3 residues: CASTTRVPDQETQYF. The CDR3 DNA reads TGTGCCAGTACTACCAGGGTGCCGGACCAAGAGACCCAGTACTTC.

This clonotype was recorded at least ten times. The DNA for the CDR3 is TGCGCCAGCAGCTCACAGATTTCTCCCTACGAGCAGTACTTC. This translates into CASSSQISPYEQYF. This chain links TRBV5-1 with TRBJ2-7, with D unclear. The CDR3 loop spans 14 amino acids. V shed 3 bases and J shed 2 bases, with 12 bases lying between them. Germline V lookup: CDR1 SGHRS, CDR2 YFSETQ.

This clonotype was detected ten times or more. V usage is TRBV11-2 and J usage is TRBJ2-7, with D possibly TRBD2 on 6 matching bases. Trimming took off 5 bases at V and 8 bases at J, with 22 bases between the two ends. The length of the CDR3 is 15 residues. The germline V gene encodes CDR1 SGHAT and CDR2 FQNNGV. The CDR3 DNA is TGTGCCAGCAGCCCCGGGATTTCCCCCGGAGGGAAGCAGTACTTC. Encoded protein: CASSPGISPGGKQYF. Combining the CDR3 with reference TRBV11-2 and TRBJ2-7 gives the whole variable domain EAGVAQSPRYKIIEKRQSVAFWCNPISGHATLYWYQQILGQGPKLLIQFQNNGVVDDSQLPKDRFSAERLKGVDSTLKIQPAKLEDSAVYLCASSPGISPGGKQYFGPGTRLTVT.

This clonotype has more than one count but fewer than ten. The chain has TRBV6-5 and TRBJ1-2, with a tentative D call TRBD1 (6 bases). This CDR3 spans 15 amino acids. The germline V gene has CDR1 MNHEY and CDR2 SVGAGI. The ends were cut back, 4 bases at V and 3 bases at J, with 15 bases in the middle. CDR3 residues: CASSSGVGGYYGYTF. CDR3 bases: TGTGCCAGCAGTTCAGGGGTTGGGGGCTACTATGGCTACACCTTC.

This clonotype was observed at least ten times. V is TRBV12-5 and J is TRBJ2-6; 8 bases map to TRBD1. Germline values: CDR1 LGHNT, CDR2 FRNRAP. The CDR3 is 16 residues long. With V trimmed by 3 bases and J by 4 bases, 5 bases remained unmatched. As DNA, the CDR3 is TGTGCTAGTGGTTTTGCGACAGGGGCCGGGGCCAACGTCCTGACTTTC. Its protein product is CASGFATGAGANVLTF.

This clonotype was observed at least ten times. The V and J genes are TRBV29-1 and TRBJ1-2, with D perhaps TRBD1 (6 bases). The CDR3 loop spans 12 amino acids. V lost 5 bases, J lost 6 bases, and 13 bases lay in between. CDR1 is SQVTM and CDR2 is ANQGSEA in the germline V gene. Written as DNA, the CDR3 is TGCAGCGTTCTAGATCACAGGGATGGCTACACCTTC. It encodes CSVLDHRDGYTF.

The V call is TRBV6-1, the J call TRBJ2-5; the match to TRBD1 covers 7 bases. The V and J ends lost 7 bases and 1 base, in that order; junction bases with no gene match: 9. This CDR3 spans 15 amino acids. Germline V CDR1 and CDR2: MNHNS, SASEGT. The CDR3 loop is CASKPGQTLQETQYF. As DNA, the CDR3 is TGTGCCAGCAAGCCGGGACAGACTCTCCAAGAGACCCAGTACTTC.

This clonotype was seen at least ten times. A junction boundary mismatches the germline segment, possibly from a read error. The chain recombines TRBV30 with TRBJ1-1; D perhaps matches TRBD1 (6 bases). Per germline, CDR1 GTSNPN and CDR2 SVGIG (reference sequence). This CDR3 comprises 12 residues. The CDR3: CAWSGQAPEAFF. The CDR3 coding sequence is TGTGCCTGGAGTGGACAGGCCCCTGAGGCTTTCTTT.

V is TRBV6-1 and J is TRBJ2-7, with D hard to call. The CDR3 runs to 12 residues. V shed 7 bases and J shed 0 bases, with 7 bases lying between them. The V gene's germline CDR1 is MNHNS and CDR2 SASEGT. The CDR3 loop reads CASTRLSYEQYF. The CDR3 DNA reads as TGTGCCAGCACCCGGCTCTCCTACGAGCAGTACTTC.

This clonotype has at least ten counts. The genes are TRBV12-3 or TRBV12-4 and TRBJ2-2, with a possible D match to TRBD2 (5 bases). Between the trimmed V and J ends, which lost 2 bases and 6 bases, there was a span of 13 bases. The CDR3 length is 15 residues. The CDR3: CASSLLRAVAGELFF. The CDR3 nucleotides read TGTGCCAGCAGTTTATTACGAGCGGTTGCCGGGGAGCTGTTTTTT.

There are many counts of this clonotype. The gene calls are TRBV6-1 and TRBJ1-2, with D possibly TRBD1 on 6 matching bases. Germline V lookup: CDR1 MNHNS, CDR2 SASEGT. The V end lost 3 bases, the J end lost 4 bases, and 9 bases lay between the germline ends. The CDR3 has 13 amino acids. The CDR3 spells CASSDGGGYGYTF. The CDR3 coding sequence is TGTGCCAGCAGTGACGGGGGCGGCTATGGCTACACCTTC.

This clonotype has a count of ten or more. DNA of the CDR3: TGTGCCAGCAGTTTCCGGACGCACAACACTGAAGCTTTCTTT. This encodes CASSFRTHNTEAFF. The rearrangement joins TRBV12-3 or TRBV12-4 to TRBJ1-1; no definite D call. Trimming removed 3 bases from V and 2 bases from J, with 10 bases in between. CDR3 length: 14 residues.

This clonotype came up many times. This sequence joins TRBV19 and TRBJ1-1, with D possibly matching TRBD1 (5 bases). This CDR3 contains 18 residues. Trimming left V 4 bases short and J 3 bases short, with 24 bases between. Germline V gene lookup returns CDR1 LNHDA and CDR2 SQIVND (reference sequence). In nucleotides, the CDR3 is TGTGCCAGTAGTACCGGAACCCTGAGGTCCGGGGCCCACACTGAAGCTTTCTTT. Encoded protein: CASSTGTLRSGAHTEAFF.

The chain combines TRBV6-1 with TRBJ2-7; TRBD1 agrees at 7 bases. The CDR3 is made up of 14 amino acids. Germline loops: CDR1 MNHNS, CDR2 SASEGT. V was clipped by 7 bases and J by 4 bases; unmatched bases: 10. DNA for the CDR3: TGTGCCAGCATCCGAGGGGGCAGTGGATACGAGCAGTACTTC. It is translated as CASIRGGSGYEQYF.

This clonotype was recorded at least ten times. This chain links TRBV6-2 or TRBV6-3 with TRBJ2-5, with D perhaps TRBD1 (5 bases). V lost 4 bases to trimming and J lost 5 bases, with 20 bases between them. The CDR3 is made up of 16 amino acids. Per the germline V gene, CDR1 is MNHEY and CDR2 is SVGEGT. The DNA of the CDR3 is TGTGCCAGCAGTTCCTCAACCCTCAGGGTAACGGAGACCCAGTACTTC. As protein: CASSSSTLRVTETQYF.

In this sample, this clonotype turned up a few times. CDR3 coding DNA: TGTGCCAGCAGCCATTGGGATGAAGCTTTCTTT. It translates to CASSHWDEAFF. The chain couples TRBV11-2 to TRBJ1-1; D is unresolved. The CDR3 sequence is 11 residues long. V lost 5 bases and J 7 bases, leaving 8 bases between the germline ends. Germline assignment: CDR1 SGHAT and CDR2 FQNNGV. Variable domain in full (rest from reference TRBV11-2 and TRBJ1-1): EAGVAQSPRYKIIEKRQSVAFWCNPISGHATLYWYQQILGQGPKLLIQFQNNGVVDDSQLPKDRFSAERLKGVDSTLKIQPAKLEDSAVYLCASSHWDEAFFGQGTRLTVV.

This clonotype was recorded at least ten times. The rearrangement uses TRBV29-1 and TRBJ1-2, with D tentatively TRBD1 (6 bases). CDR1 is SQVTM and CDR2 is ANQGSEA in the germline V gene. The CDR3 sequence is 12 residues long. Trimming took 4 bases from V and 8 from J, leaving 14 bases between them. The CDR3 region is CSVVGGTGGYTF. The CDR3 DNA is TGCAGCGTTGTTGGGGGCACGGGAGGCTACACCTTC.

The V call is TRBV28, the J call TRBJ1-1; no definite D call. The germline V gene encodes CDR1 MDHEN and CDR2 SYDVKM. Between the trimmed V and J ends, which lost 2 bases and 10 bases, there was a span of 14 bases. The CDR3 sequence is 13 residues long. CDR3 bases: TGTGCCAGCAGTTTAAAGAAGCGGTGGGCAGCTTTCTTT. Protein sequence: CASSLKKRWAAFF.